A single sample is the source of the 5 T cell receptor beta chains below, sequenced in a study of human T cells and chemical hapten exposure (dated by TCRdb to about 2021). The time point label of this sample denotes: patch test 2, 6 weeks after DPC sensitization. The treatment or condition label of this sample denotes: therapeutic diphenylcyclopropenone sensitization with weekly scalp DPC. Library prep was done by RACE. The sequencer listed for this sample is NextSeq 500. TCRdb trimmed public reads at Q25 via fastp, called clones via MiXCR and kept in-frame beta chains. When rows share a CDR3 protein, they turn into one entry using the most common DNA and genes. The sample profile shows 27,000 or so distinct CDR3 sequences; roughly 10% of them were found once. 5.5% to 7% of the sample comes from the top ten. The material was whole blood, obtained in connection with sensitization to the hapten diphenylcyclopropenone (DPC). These receptors came from a man younger than 40 with alopecia areata. Some clones in this sample may be carry-over from other donors' samples.

This clonotype was observed a handful of times. This chain joins TRBV6-5 and TRBJ2-7, with no clear D. Germline V lookup: CDR1 MNHEY, CDR2 SVGAGI. The V and J ends lost 5 bases and 3 bases respectively, with 14 bases between them. The CDR3 runs to 14 residues. CDR3 nucleotides: TGTGCCAGCAGTGCTACCCTGATGAACTACGAGCAGTACTTC. As protein: CASSATLMNYEQYF.

The chain uses TRBV12-3 or TRBV12-4 and TRBJ2-3; a weak D match, TRBD1 (5 bases). This CDR3 contains 15 residues. V lost 5 bases to trimming and J lost 4 bases, with 16 bases between them. The CDR3 DNA follows: TGTGCCAGCAGTCCAGGTATGGGGCCCCCAGATACGCAGTATTTT. It is translated as CASSPGMGPPDTQYF.

In this sample, this clonotype turned up a few times. The chain has TRBV3-1 and TRBJ1-1; D is uncertain. The V end was cut by 2 bases, the J end by 4 bases, with 14 bases between. The CDR3 has 15 residues. CDR1 is LGHDT and CDR2 is YNNKEL in the germline V gene (reference sequence). The chain's CDR3 is CASSQLDRLGTEAFF. CDR3 coding DNA: TGTGCCAGCAGCCAACTGGACCGACTGGGCACTGAAGCTTTCTTT.

This clonotype has at least ten counts. The V and J genes are TRBV7-2 and TRBJ2-7; possibly TRBD2 for D (7 bases). CDR3 size: 16 residues. Germline V lookup: CDR1 SGHTA, CDR2 FQGNSA. V shed 1 base and J shed 0 bases, with 13 bases lying between them. CDR3 loop: CASSLEGGGYSYEQYF. The CDR3 DNA follows: TGTGCCAGCAGCTTAGAAGGCGGGGGCTACTCCTACGAGCAGTACTTC.

This clonotype was observed at least ten times. The chain uses TRBV30 and TRBJ1-3, with D possibly matching TRBD1 (6 bases). Per the germline V gene, CDR1 is GTSNPN and CDR2 is SVGIG (reference sequence). The CDR3 is 15 amino acids. V was pared by 5 bases and J by 8 bases, with 22 bases between. CDR3 amino acids: CAWGARGSKGDTIYF. The CDR3 DNA follows: TGTGCCTGGGGGGCCAGGGGCTCGAAAGGGGACACCATATATTTT. Drawing the rest from reference TRBV30 and TRBJ1-3, the complete variable domain is SQTIHQWPATLVQPVGSPLSLECTVEGTSNPNLYWYRQAAGRGLQLLFYSVGIGQISSEVPQNLSASRPQDRQFILSSKKLLLSDSGFYLCAWGARGSKGDTIYFGEGSWLTVV.